The rows below give T cell receptor beta chains drawn from one sample of a study of blood T cell repertoires in COVID-19. Assay used: immunoSEQ multiplex PCR; TCRdb lists only in-frame clones, some missing. This repertoire shows more than 95,000 clones, roughly four fifths found once; its top ten account for around 6.2%. The specimen sequenced was peripheral blood. These receptors all come from a man older than 75 with COVID-19, enrolled during active disease. Each CDR3 is given with its conserved first and last residue. A D gene is named only where the DNA matches it firmly. Clone size is stated in some rows and not others, as once, few, many or a class when expanded.

v_gene,len,abundance,d_gene,j_gene,CDR3nt,CDR3aa
TRBV11-2,14,.,.,TRBJ2-3,TGTGCCAGCAGCTTAGATCGAGTCACAGATACGCAGTATTTT,CASSLDRVTDTQYF
TRBV11-3,16,.,TRBD2,TRBJ2-5,TGTGCCAGCAGCCCGACTAGCGGGGAGGGCCAAGAGACCCAGTACTTC,CASSPTSGEGQETQYF
TRBV28,16,.,.,TRBJ1-5,TGTGCCAGCAGTATAAGCGGGAGTCATAGCAATCAGCCCCAGCATTTT,CASSISGSHSNQPQHF
TRBV10-2,13,.,.,TRBJ2-7,TGCGCCAGCCTGAGTGAAAGCTCCTACGAGCAGTACTTC,CASLSESSYEQYF
TRBV18,21,.,TRBD2,TRBJ2-7,TGTGCCAGCTCACCAGAAGGGACTAGCGGGACCCCAAAGGATTTTTCCTACAAGCAGTACTTC,CASSPEGTSGTPKDFSYKQYF
TRBV4-2,14,.,.,TRBJ1-3,TGTGCCAGCAGCTCCAGCGTTAGTGGGAACACCATATATTTT,CASSSSVSGNTIYF
TRBV28,15,once,TRBD1,TRBJ2-7,TGTGCCAGCAGTCCTTACAGGGGGCTCTCCTACGAGCAGTACTTC,CASSPYRGLSYEQYF
TRBV5-6,18,.,TRBD2,TRBJ2-5,TGTGCCAGCAGCTTAAGCTGGCGGGAGGGCCGTATATGGGAGACCCAGTACTTC,CASSLSWREGRIWETQYF
TRBV6-1,17,.,.,TRBJ1-5,TGTGCCAGCAGTGAATTTTTAGGGGTTGGAAGCAATCAGCCCCAGCATTTT,CASSEFLGVGSNQPQHF
TRBV19,18,.,.,TRBJ2-1,TGTGCCAGTAGTATAGACGCCGGGACTGCCCGATCCTACAATGAGCAGTTCTTC,CASSIDAGTARSYNEQFF
TRBV11-2,17,.,TRBD2,TRBJ2-5,TGTGCCAGCAGCTTAGAACTAGCGGGAGGGGAATGGGAGACCCAGTACTTC,CASSLELAGGEWETQYF
TRBV5-1,18,few,TRBD2,TRBJ2-5,TGCGCCAGCAGCCCCGGGACTAGCGGGAACGTGTTCCAAGAGACCCAGTACTTC,CASSPGTSGNVFQETQYF
TRBV5-4,15,.,.,TRBJ2-2,TGTGCCAGCAGCCCGGGACACCAACCCACCGGGGAGCTGTTTTTT,CASSPGHQPTGELFF
TRBV19,16,.,.,TRBJ2-5,TGTGCCAGTAGTATAGGCCCCCCCCGGCGGAAAGAGACCCAGTACTTC,CASSIGPPRRKETQYF
TRBV28,15,.,TRBD1,TRBJ1-5,TGTGCCAGCAGTTTTCCCCGACAGGGTGGGGAGCCCCAGCATTTT,CASSFPRQGGEPQHF
TRBV5-1,15,few,TRBD1,TRBJ2-2,TGCGCCAGCAGCTTGGGGGACAGGCACACCGGGGAGCTGTTTTTT,CASSLGDRHTGELFF
TRBV27,17,once,TRBD1,TRBJ1-1,TGTGCCAGCAGCCAAAACGCAGGGGGCTTACACCGGACCGAAGCTTTCTTT,CASSQNAGGLHRTEAFF
TRBV11-1,13,few,TRBD1,TRBJ1-1,TGTGCCAGCAGCGTACAGGGGGACACTGAAGCTTTCTTT,CASSVQGDTEAFF
TRBV15,13,.,.,TRBJ1-4,TGTGCCACCAGCAGCGGCGGCCAAGAAAAACTGTTTTTT,CATSSGGQEKLFF
TRBV4-3,15,.,.,TRBJ2-7,TGCGCCAGCAGCCCTACCTCGGGCAGGGACTACGAGCAGTACTTC,CASSPTSGRDYEQYF
TRBV13,15,.,.,TRBJ2-3,TGTGCCAGCAGACTATGGGTGAAGAGCACAGATACGCAGTATTTT,CASRLWVKSTDTQYF
TRBV19,12,.,.,TRBJ1-2,TGTGCCAGTAGTGCTGTGACATATGGCTACACCTTC,CASSAVTYGYTF
TRBV5-1,15,.,TRBD2,TRBJ2-4,TGCGCCAGCAGACTTACCGGGACTAGCGGAAACATTCAGTACTTC,CASRLTGTSGNIQYF
TRBV24-1,15,.,TRBD1,TRBJ2-3,TGTGCCACCAGTGGGACAGGGTCTCTCACAGATACGCAGTATTTT,CATSGTGSLTDTQYF
TRBV27,16,.,TRBD1,TRBJ1-3,TGTGCCAGCAGTCCGGACTACAGGGGACCGGGAAACACCATATATTTT,CASSPDYRGPGNTIYF
TRBV5-5,17,.,.,TRBJ2-1,TGTGCCAGCAGCCTCTCGGGTGGTCTGAGGGCTTACAATGAGCAGTTCTTC,CASSLSGGLRAYNEQFF
TRBV6-5,16,.,TRBD2,TRBJ2-7,TGTGCCAGCAGTTACTCGATAGCGGGAGAATCCTACGAGCAGTACTTC,CASSYSIAGESYEQYF